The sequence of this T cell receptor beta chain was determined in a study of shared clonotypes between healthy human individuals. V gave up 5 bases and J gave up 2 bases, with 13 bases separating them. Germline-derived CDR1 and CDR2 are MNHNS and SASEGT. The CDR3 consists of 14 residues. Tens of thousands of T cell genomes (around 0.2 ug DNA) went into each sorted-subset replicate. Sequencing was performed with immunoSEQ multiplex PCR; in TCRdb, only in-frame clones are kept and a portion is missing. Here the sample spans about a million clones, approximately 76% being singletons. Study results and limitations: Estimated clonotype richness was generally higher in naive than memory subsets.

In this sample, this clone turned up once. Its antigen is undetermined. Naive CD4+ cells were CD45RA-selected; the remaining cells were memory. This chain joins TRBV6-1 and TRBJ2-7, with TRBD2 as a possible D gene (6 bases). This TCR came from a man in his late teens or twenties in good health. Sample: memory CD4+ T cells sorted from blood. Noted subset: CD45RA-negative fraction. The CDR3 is CASSPKTGAYEQYF. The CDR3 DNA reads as TGTGCCAGCAGTCCTAAGACGGGGGCCTACGAGCAGTACTTC.